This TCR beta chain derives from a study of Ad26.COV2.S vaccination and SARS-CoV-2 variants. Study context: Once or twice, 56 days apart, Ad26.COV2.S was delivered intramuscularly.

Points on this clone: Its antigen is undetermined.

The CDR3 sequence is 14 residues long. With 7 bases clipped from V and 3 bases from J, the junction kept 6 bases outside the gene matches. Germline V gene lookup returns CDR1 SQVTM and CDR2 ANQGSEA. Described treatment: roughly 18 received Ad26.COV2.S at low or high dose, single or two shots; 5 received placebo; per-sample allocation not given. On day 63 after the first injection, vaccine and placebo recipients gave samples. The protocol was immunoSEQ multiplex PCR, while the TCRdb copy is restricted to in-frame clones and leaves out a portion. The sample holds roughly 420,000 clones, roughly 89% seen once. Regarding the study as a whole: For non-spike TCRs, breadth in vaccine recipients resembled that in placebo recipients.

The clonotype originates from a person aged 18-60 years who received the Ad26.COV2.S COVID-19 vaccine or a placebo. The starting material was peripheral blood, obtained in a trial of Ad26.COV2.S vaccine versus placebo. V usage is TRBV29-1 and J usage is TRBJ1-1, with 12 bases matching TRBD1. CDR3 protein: CSDRDRGHYTEAFF. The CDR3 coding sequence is TGCAGCGACCGGGACAGGGGGCATTACACTGAAGCTTTCTTT.